This T cell receptor (beta chain) emerged from a study of cytomegalovirus exposure and HLA in healthy donors. A word on this clone: Its antigen is unknown.

The CDR3 consists of 14 residues. V was cut by 2 bases and J by 9 bases, with 14 bases left in between. CDR1 and CDR2 (germline): MNHEY, SMNVEV (reference sequence). Study-level findings and limits: High sensitivity and specificity were reportedly achieved when the classifier diagnosed cytomegalovirus status. Information on immune exposure was restricted to one variable (CMV serostatus).

60 Vbeta and 13 Jbeta primers were used in PCR. This table comes from immunoSEQ multiplex PCR, and its TCRdb copy is limited to in-frame clones, with some not included. The sample carries 250,000 to 350,000 clones, 80% to 90% recorded once. The genes are TRBV27 and TRBJ1-5, with D possibly being TRBD1 (5 bases). The receptor was derived from a man aged 35 to 55 in good health and CMV-seropositive. Input material: PBMCs. The CDR3 region is CASSLGGSLGPQHF. CDR3 DNA sequence: TGTGCCAGCAGTTTAGGGGGGTCATTGGGGCCCCAGCATTTT.